The present entry profiles one T cell receptor (beta chain) with its context. The antigen it binds to is not known. The source of the sample is a study of monozygotic twins with inflammatory bowel disease (dated by TCRdb to between 2018 and 2020). About the study as a whole: The full study comprised around 28 monozygotic twin pairs: nine German pairs (four IBD-concordant, five IBD-discordant) and 19 IBD-discordant Danish pairs. Each individual had, on average, about 151 000 unique TCRalpha sequences and 181 000 unique TCRbeta sequences available for analysis. The search for disease-associated traits relied mainly on comparing IBD patients with their genetically identical healthy co-twins within discordant pairs.

The paper as a whole reports these results and caveats: No single strong signal or clonotype linked to IBD turned up in the results, so the idea that one exists was not supported. A decrease in TCRbeta repertoire diversity, as measured by inverse Simpson index, was observed in IBD patients compared with their healthy co-twins. Because patients received different immunosuppressive treatments, the repertoires may have picked up extra background noise and variability between individuals. Compared with healthy twins, IBD patients had fewer clonotypes in common with other individuals, a difference most pronounced in patients showing signs of disease activity. Concordant and discordant twins showed no difference in repertoire similarity, possibly because of limited statistical power. The analysis was unable to tell different T cell subtypes apart.

The library was prepared using 5' RACE. The input for every TCR library was 3500 ng of total RNA. cDNA was synthesized with SMARTScribe reverse transcriptase in eight separate reactions per sample. Unique molecular identifiers containing a 6-nucleotide sample barcode were introduced through template switching during cDNA synthesis. TCRalpha and TCRbeta cDNA was amplified in two nested PCRs of 16 and 9 cycles, and bead purification was carried out after each PCR. Before amplification, cDNA was treated with uracil DNA-glycosylase and purified using the QIAquick PCR purification kit. The second PCR added Illumina TruSeq-compatible adapters along with sample-specific barcodes. TapeStation and Qubit were used to check library quality and concentration, and 4 to 6.5 ng of each library went into the pool. The pooled libraries were sequenced with 2 x 100 bp reads and custom sequencing primers on an Illumina HiSeq2500 single-index Rapid Run. The source study handled its data this way. UMI-based consensus assembly with MiGEC version 1.2.6 was used to correct PCR and sequencing errors. V(D)J alignment, clonotype assembly and CDR3 extraction were performed with MiXCR version 2.1.1. Normalisation of gene usage, clonotype sharing and MAIT/NKT TCR abundance was achieved by analysing the top 1000, 10 000 and 20 000 clonotypes per sample. Diversity was computed as the inverse Simpson index with the vegan R package after downsampling to 27 000 UMIs. Paired Mann-Whitney U tests were applied to discordant twin pairs, and Benjamini-Hochberg correction was used for multiple testing. Reads reprocessed by TCRdb are summarized as one entry per CDR3 protein sequence, and DNA is absent. Clone size and V and J calls follow TCRdb, not the original study. Per the sample table, the count is 110,000 or so distinct CDR3 sequences. The ten most abundant clones make up around 11% of the sample.

Taken from cysteine to phenylalanine, the CDR3 has 16 residues. No DNA is recorded. The germline V gene encodes CDR1 KGHSH and CDR2 LQKENI. A roughly 2.7 ml peripheral blood sample was drawn into PAXgene tubes per donor and stored at -80°C. Without any T cell sorting, total RNA was extracted from whole blood using the PAXgene blood miRNA kit on an automated QIAcube. Peripheral blood from monozygotic twin pairs who were concordant or discordant for inflammatory bowel disease underwent deep TCRalpha and TCRbeta repertoire profiling using unique molecular barcoding. Smoking habits were recorded for all twin pairs, with individuals classified as current, former or never smokers.

Input material: blood. This TCR came from a human donor with ulcerative colitis or Crohn's disease, or a healthy co-twin of an affected twin (not recorded which). This sequence uses TRBV18 and TRBJ2-7; the TRBD1 assignment by TCRdb is unverifiable without DNA. The CDR3 region has the sequence CASSTRTGMETYEQYF.